The 18 T cell receptor beta chains below were found in one sample sequenced in a study of blood T cells in healthy people across ages. Then a second PCR, running roughly 6 to 11 cycles, was carried out with a sample-barcoded 5' primer and a J-beta primer mix. TCRdb reprocessed the 5' RACE reads with MiXCR, giving one entry per CDR3 protein. This repertoire shows approximately 800,000 distinct CDR3 sequences, 40% to 65% found once; its top ten account for roughly 37%. Material for sequencing was blood. These receptor sequences come from an elderly man in good health.

This chain uses TRBV29-1 with TRBJ1-1; D ambiguous. The germline CDR1 and CDR2 sequences are SQVTM and ANQGSEA. There are 11 residues in the CDR3. With 5 bases removed from V and 1 base from J, the gap between germline ends came to 5 bases. The CDR3 loop is CSVNGNTEAFF. The CDR3 DNA reads as TGCAGCGTTAACGGGAACACTGAAGCTTTCTTT.

The chain uses TRBV20-1 and TRBJ1-2; 9 bases align to TRBD1. CDR1 and CDR2 from the germline V gene are DFQATT and SNEGSKA (reference sequence). The CDR3 extends over 14 amino acids. Losses at the gene ends were 3 bases for V and 11 bases for J; bases not matched to a gene: 13. CDR3 DNA sequence: TGCAGTGCTAGCGGAGGGGGGACAGGGAGAAATTACACCTTC. It encodes CSASGGGTGRNYTF.

This chain links TRBV12-3 or TRBV12-4 with TRBJ2-7, with 7 bases aligning to TRBD2. The junction had 5 bases not matched to a gene; V was cut back by 5 bases and J by 4 bases. The CDR3 consists of 13 residues. The CDR3 loop reads CASSVGGPYEQYF. The CDR3 region has the DNA TGTGCCAGCAGTGTGGGAGGGCCGTACGAGCAGTACTTC.

This clonotype was seen a few times. This chain joins TRBV29-1 and TRBJ2-7; no clear D. The CDR3 totals 11 residues. From germline, CDR1 is SQVTM and CDR2 ANQGSEA. V was shortened by 4 bases and J by 6 bases, with 10 bases between the two germline ends. The CDR3 protein is CSVATPVEQYF. CDR3 nucleotides: TGCAGCGTTGCGACCCCCGTCGAGCAGTACTTC.

This clonotype has a handful of counts. The chain is built from TRBV29-1 and TRBJ1-2; possible D gene TRBD1, 5 bases. Germline V lookup: CDR1 SQVTM, CDR2 ANQGSEA. There are 14 residues in the CDR3. V was trimmed by 1 base and J by 5 bases, leaving 14 bases between them. The CDR3 DNA reads as TGCAGCGTTGAAGCCCGAGCAGGGCCTTATGGCTACACCTTC. Translation gives CSVEARAGPYGYTF.

Many counts were recorded for this clonotype. This chain links TRBV29-1 with TRBJ1-1, with 9 bases aligning to TRBD1. Germline loops: CDR1 SQVTM, CDR2 ANQGSEA. This CDR3 contains 13 residues. The junction had 10 bases not matched to a gene; V was cut back by 7 bases and J by 7 bases. The CDR3 spells CSAVGQGTGEAFF. CDR3 DNA: TGCAGCGCCGTCGGACAGGGGACGGGTGAAGCTTTCTTT.

This chain links TRBV4-2 with TRBJ2-5; D possibly corresponds to TRBD2 (5 bases). TRBJ2-7 explains the end of the DNA better; the J call may be wrong. The CDR3 is made up of 16 amino acids. Germline CDR1 is LGHNA and CDR2 is YNFKEQ. In DNA, the CDR3 is TGTGCCAGCAGCCTGCTCAGCCCCCGGGGCTCCTACGAGCAGTACTTC. It yields the protein CASSLLSPRGSYEQYF.

The chain uses TRBV28 and TRBJ2-7; 8 nucleotides line up with TRBD1. In germline, CDR1 is MDHEN, CDR2 SYDVKM. There are 15 residues in the CDR3. V lost 4 bases, J lost 1 base, and 6 bases stayed unmatched. The DNA for the CDR3 is TGTGCCAGCAGTTCTCCGGGACAGGAGTCCTACGAGCAGTACTTC. Its translation is CASSSPGQESYEQYF.

The table lists this clonotype with a few counts. The genes are TRBV5-1 and TRBJ2-5; 8 nucleotides match TRBD1. The end of the DNA fits TRBJ2-7 better, so the J call may be wrong. The CDR3 length is 14 residues. Germline V gives CDR1 SGHRS, CDR2 YFSETQ. The CDR3 nucleotides are TGCGCCAGCAGCCCTTGGCGGACAGGGAACGAGCAGTACTTC. Encoded protein: CASSPWRTGNEQYF.

On this clonotype itself: The junction departs from germline at one end; a sequencing error may be responsible. The chain uses TRBV5-6 and TRBJ2-3; maybe TRBD1 (5 bases). Per germline, CDR1 SGHDT and CDR2 YYEEEE. The CDR3 has 13 residues. CDR3: CASSFLGTGTQYF. The DNA of the CDR3 is TGTGCCAGCAGCTTCCTCGGCACAGGTACGCAGTATTTT.

The CDR3 DNA reads as TGTGCCAGCAGCCCTCGGACAGGCCCTAAGGATGGCTACACCTTC. Its translation: CASSPRTGPKDGYTF. This rearrangement joins TRBV9 to TRBJ1-2; 7 bases line up with TRBD1. V gave up 4 bases and J gave up 6 bases; unmatched junction bases: 12. This CDR3 has 15 residues. Germline loops: CDR1 SGDLS, CDR2 YYNGEE.

This clonotype is a singleton in its sample. The junction does not match germline at one end; this may be a read error. This CDR3 is CAGSQPGGDGETQYF. The CDR3 bases are TGTGCCGGCAGCCAACCCGGTGGGGATGGAGAGACCCAGTACTTC. The chain uses TRBV5-6 and TRBJ2-7, with D unclear. The J call is in doubt because the DNA end fits TRBJ2-5 better. The CDR3 contains 15 residues. Germline CDR1 reads SGHDT; CDR2 reads YYEEEE.

V and J are TRBV7-3 and TRBJ1-2; no definite D call. V dropped 5 bases and J dropped 4 bases, with 14 bases sitting between them. Germline lookup yields CDR1 SGHTA and CDR2 FQGTGA. The CDR3 spans 14 residues. The CDR3 region has the DNA TGTGCCAGCAGCAAGGACTTCGCTCCCTATGGCTACACCTTC. Translated: CASSKDFAPYGYTF.

This clonotype has more than one count but fewer than ten. The chain couples TRBV3-1 to TRBJ2-3; the D is unclear. The CDR3 consists of 16 residues. The germline V gene encodes CDR1 LGHDT and CDR2 YNNKEL (reference sequence). The V gene lost 0 bases and the J gene lost 14 bases, with 24 bases spanning the gap. The CDR3: CASSQDRTDHRRYAYF. The CDR3 coding sequence is TGTGCCAGCAGCCAAGATCGAACCGACCACCGCAGATACGCGTATTTT.

The V gene is TRBV6-2 or TRBV6-3, the J gene TRBJ2-1, with 8 bases that match TRBD2. Trimming cost V 4 bases and J 6 bases; bases outside gene matches: 14. CDR3 length: 17 amino acids. Germline loops: CDR1 MNHEY, CDR2 SVGEGT. The CDR3 DNA reads as TGTGCCAGCAGTTCGTTCCTAGCGGGCCACGGGGGCAATGAGCAGTTCTTC. Protein product: CASSSFLAGHGGNEQFF.

The chain carries TRBV6-6 and TRBJ2-7; 9 bases fit TRBD2. Germline V gene lookup returns CDR1 MNHNY and CDR2 SVGAGI (reference sequence). V dropped 2 bases and J dropped 2; count of bases not matched to a gene: 4. The CDR3 is 15 residues long. The CDR3 DNA follows: TGTGCCAGCAGTTACATGTCTAGCGGGACCTACGAGCAGTACTTC. Protein product: CASSYMSSGTYEQYF.

The rearrangement joins TRBV6-2 or TRBV6-3 to TRBJ2-4, with a weak D call TRBD1 (6 bases). V lost 7 bases and J lost 9, with 13 bases in between. The CDR3 has 12 amino acids. CDR1 MNHEY and CDR2 SVGEGT come from the germline V gene. In DNA form, the CDR3 reads TGTGCCAGCACTGTGGGGGCTAGCATTCAGTACTTC. Encoded protein: CASTVGASIQYF.

This clonotype was seen more than once but under ten times. The chain uses TRBV14 and TRBJ2-7; D may be TRBD2 (6 bases). The J call may be faulty, since TRBJ2-5 better matches the DNA end. Germline V gives CDR1 SGHDN, CDR2 FVKESK. The CDR3 loop spans 16 amino acids. CDR3 in amino acids: CASSPFGTAASGTQYF. The CDR3 DNA follows: TGTGCCAGCAGCCCCTTCGGGACTGCCGCCAGCGGGACCCAGTACTTC.